In its sample, the clone carrying this T cell receptor (beta chain) was seen many times. Its antigen remains unidentified. This record comes from a study of T cells after yellow fever vaccination. Study-level information: When fractions had low cell numbers, they were prepared with SMART-Seq v4 Ultra Low Input. Study conclusions and caveats: Boosting was followed by the reappearance of most primary-vaccination clones (just under 98% CD4, about 88% CD8).

TCRdb reanalysed the 5' RACE reads using MiXCR and keeps one entry per CDR3 protein. The sample contains 70,000 or so distinct CDR3 sequences, 4.5% to 7.5% of which appear only once. This CDR3 is 14 amino acids long. Trimming stripped 1 base from V and 2 bases from J, with 8 bases between. Looked up from germline, CDR1 is SGHRS and CDR2 is YFSETQ. V is TRBV5-1 and J is TRBJ2-3, with a weak D call TRBD1 (6 bases). The sample in question was CD4+ T cells sorted from PBMCs, obtained less than 16 days after the first yellow fever vaccination. This TCR was sampled from a man aged 18 to 30 who received the YFV17D yellow fever vaccine. The CDR3 is CASSLQGYTDTQYF. For the CDR3, the DNA is TGCGCCAGCAGCTTGCAGGGGTACACAGATACGCAGTATTTT. The full variable domain, in which reference TRBV5-1 and TRBJ2-3 provide the parts outside the CDR3, is KAGVTQTPRYLIKTRGQQVTLSCSPISGHRSVSWYQQTPGQGLQFLFEYFSETQRNKGNFPGRFSGRQFSNSRSEMNVSTLELGDSALYLCASSLQGYTDTQYFGPGTRLTVL.